Shown below are 26 T cell receptor beta chains from a single sample sequenced in a study of regulatory T cells in long-lasting Graves disease. Both iRepertoire HTBI primers and Arm-PCR of CDR3 regions were used to build the TCR beta libraries. TCRdb re-derived calls from the multiplex PCR reads in MiXCR, one entry per CDR3 protein. This sample has hundreds of thousands of distinct CDR3 sequences; about 16% occur once, and the top ten carry approximately 25%. Time point meaning: newly diagnosed GD, antithyroid drugs for less than 3 months. PBMC-derived RNA was used for the TCR library. The data also belong to a second study, concerning T cells in Graves' hyperthyroidism and ophthalmopathy.

The sequencing used peripheral blood mononuclear cells (PBMCs), collected at new diagnosis, from a patient treated with antithyroid drugs. The receptors stem from a woman aged 35-60 years with Graves disease.

This chain links TRBV12-3 or TRBV12-4 with TRBJ1-6, with D possibly being TRBD1 (5 bases). The CDR3 has 14 amino acids. V lost 8 bases to trimming and J lost 3 bases, with 11 bases between them. CDR3 DNA: TGTGCCAGCGCCGAGGGGAGCTATAATTCACCCCTCCACTTT. Its translation: CASAEGSYNSPLHF.

In this sample, this clonotype turned up many times. The chain recombines TRBV20-1 with TRBJ2-1, with D hard to call. The germline gives CDR1 DFQATT, CDR2 SNEGSKA (reference sequence). The CDR3 has 12 amino acids. Trimming stripped 0 bases from V and 8 bases from J, with 8 bases between. CDR3 nucleotide sequence: TGCAGTGCTAGAGACGGACCGGATGAGCAGTTCTTC. Amino acids: CSARDGPDEQFF.

J is TRBJ2-5 and V is TRBV3-1, with TRBD1 matching 8 bases. V shed 0 bases, J shed 7 bases, and the junction held 13 bases outside the gene matches. There are 17 residues in the CDR3. The V gene's germline CDR1 is LGHDT and CDR2 YNNKEL (reference sequence). The CDR3 DNA reads as TGTGCCAGCAGCCAAGATCGGGACAGGCTCTCCTCGAGGACCCAGTACTTC. Its translation: CASSQDRDRLSSRTQYF.

The V call is TRBV4-1, the J call TRBJ1-4; D might be TRBD1 (6 bases). The CDR3 is 15 amino acids. Trimming pared 3 bases from V and 7 bases from J, leaving 15 bases between. Per germline, CDR1 MGHRA and CDR2 YSYEKL. CDR3 nucleotide sequence: TGCGCCAGCAGCCACTTTCTTGACAGGACTGAAAAACTGTTTTTT. Its translation: CASSHFLDRTEKLFF.

The chain links TRBV5-4 to TRBJ2-7; weak D call: TRBD1 (6 bases). Deletions cut 1 base from V and 5 bases from J, with 16 bases between. The CDR3 length is 15 residues. In germline, CDR1 is SGHNT, CDR2 YYREEE (reference sequence). In DNA, the CDR3 is TGTGCCAGCAGCTTGAGGGGGTCCGTTCGGGACGAGCAGTACTTC. It specifies CASSLRGSVRDEQYF.

Here the CDR3 reads CASYGWNTGELFF. CDR3 DNA sequence: TGTGCCAGCTATGGGTGGAACACCGGGGAGCTGTTTTTT. This chain uses TRBV12-3 or TRBV12-4 with TRBJ2-2; D not certain. This CDR3 has 13 amino acids. V was cut by 8 bases and J by 1 base, with 8 bases left in between.

The sample holds many counts of this clonotype. The chain uses TRBV7-2 and TRBJ1-2, with D unclear. Trimming left V 1 base short and J 4 bases short, with 7 bases between. This CDR3 comprises 13 residues. The V gene's germline CDR1 is SGHTA and CDR2 FQGNSA. The CDR3 sequence: CASSLGGFYGYTF. The CDR3, as DNA: TGTGCCAGCAGCTTAGGGGGTTTCTATGGCTACACCTTC. The variable domain in full, with the rest retrieved from reference TRBV7-2 and TRBJ1-2, is GAGVSQSPSNKVTEKGKDVELRCDPISGHTALYWYRQSLGQGLEFLIYFQGNSAPDKSGLPSDRFSAERTGGSVSTLTIQRTQQEDSAVYLCASSLGGFYGYTFGSGTRLTVV.

Here the CDR3 reads CASSIGQGIPGELFF. In DNA form, the CDR3 reads TGTGCCAGTAGTATAGGACAGGGAATCCCCGGGGAGCTGTTTTTT. The chain links TRBV19 to TRBJ2-2; 7 bases fit TRBD1. V was pared by 1 base and J by 6 bases, with 5 bases of the junction left unmatched. The CDR3 has 15 residues. Germline loops: CDR1 LNHDA, CDR2 SQIVND (reference sequence).

This rearrangement joins TRBV18 to TRBJ1-3, with 7 bases lining up with TRBD1. Germline loops: CDR1 KGHSH, CDR2 LQKENI. This CDR3 contains 16 residues. V dropped 5 bases and J dropped 0; count of bases not matched to a gene: 7. CDR3 coding DNA: TGTGCCAGCTCAACAATCGGGGACAGCTCTGGAAACACCATATATTTT. Its protein is CASSTIGDSSGNTIYF.

Only one count was recorded for this clonotype. A much larger clone sits a single nucleotide away, making a read error possible. The V gene is TRBV2, the J gene TRBJ1-1; 8 positions match TRBD1. The germline V gene has CDR1 SNHLY and CDR2 FYNNEI. This CDR3 has 14 amino acids. In DNA, the CDR3 is TGTGCCAGCAAAGGACAGGGCGGGAACATTGAAGCTTTCTTT. It specifies CASKGQGGNIEAFF.

This clonotype turned up a few times. The chain combines TRBV9 with TRBJ2-1; D is unclear. Trimming left V 0 bases short and J 0 bases short, with 4 bases between. CDR3 length equals 14 residues. Germline CDR1 reads SGDLS; CDR2 reads YYNGEE. CDR3 bases: TGTGCCAGCAGCGTAGAAAACTCCTACAATGAGCAGTTCTTC. Amino acid sequence: CASSVENSYNEQFF.

The gene calls are TRBV2 and TRBJ1-5; the D is unclear. V dropped 3 bases and J dropped 3 bases, with 6 bases sitting between them. CDR1 SNHLY and CDR2 FYNNEI come from the germline V gene. CDR3 length equals 13 residues. CDR3 DNA sequence: TGTGCCAGCAGTGATCGGAACAATCAGCCCCAGCATTTT. Its translation: CASSDRNNQPQHF.

Only a few counts were recorded for this clonotype. The genes are TRBV12-3 or TRBV12-4 and TRBJ2-1; D tentatively fits TRBD1 or TRBD2 (6 bases each). Trimming removed 6 bases from V and 9 bases from J, with 12 bases in between. The CDR3 has 12 residues. As DNA, the CDR3 is TGTGCCAGCAGCTTGGGGGGCGTTGAGCAGTTCTTC. Its protein product is CASSLGGVEQFF.

This clonotype came up a few times. The chain recombines TRBV9 with TRBJ2-3; the D gene is possibly TRBD2 (6 bases). The ends were cut back, 2 bases at V and 0 bases at J, with 13 bases in the middle. This CDR3 has 16 amino acids. Germline V gives CDR1 SGDLS, CDR2 YYNGEE. The CDR3 region is CASSVAGLTSTDTQYF. CDR3 in DNA: TGTGCCAGCAGCGTCGCGGGGTTGACTAGCACAGATACGCAGTATTTT.

The chain links TRBV7-9 to TRBJ1-1, with 10 bases aligning to TRBD1. J gave up 3 bases and V 3 bases, and 4 bases lay outside the gene matches. CDR1 is SEHNR and CDR2 is FQNEAQ in the germline V gene (reference sequence). This CDR3 has 15 residues. The CDR3 DNA is TGTGCCAGCAGCTTGAGGGGACAGGGGTACACTGAAGCTTTCTTT. Residues: CASSLRGQGYTEAFF.

Worth noting for this clonotype: A much larger clone differs by one base, so this may be a read error. V and J are TRBV6-1 and TRBJ1-1; D gene unclear. V lost 10 bases and J 1 base, leaving 22 bases between the germline ends. Germline CDR1 MNHNS, CDR2 SASEGT. This CDR3 has 16 residues. The CDR3 region is CATGPIIGRKNTEAFF. CDR3 coding DNA: TGTGCCACAGGCCCCATCATCGGCAGAAAGAACACTGAAGCTTTCTTT.

This clonotype was picked up many times. The chain links TRBV5-1 to TRBJ1-6; no definite D call. Trimming stripped 0 bases from V and 14 bases from J, with 12 bases between. This CDR3 contains 13 residues. The germline V gene has CDR1 SGHRS and CDR2 YFSETQ. For the CDR3, the DNA is TGCGCCAGCAGCTTGGATGCGTTCCCCACCCTCCACTTT. Translation: CASSLDAFPTLHF.

This clonotype has a count of ten or more. The chain combines TRBV12-3 or TRBV12-4 with TRBJ1-3; 7 positions match TRBD1. Losses at the gene ends were 8 bases for V and 0 bases for J; bases not matched to a gene: 4. The CDR3 sequence is 14 residues long. The CDR3 loop reads CASQDRDSGNTIYF. The CDR3 DNA sequence: TGTGCCAGCCAAGACAGGGACTCTGGAAACACCATATATTTT.

This clonotype was detected many times. The J gene is TRBJ1-4, the V gene TRBV12-3 or TRBV12-4; no definite D call. The V gene lost 5 bases and the J gene lost 7 bases, with 5 bases spanning the gap. The CDR3 extends over 11 amino acids. CDR3 nucleotides: TGTGCCAGCAGTCGTGGTGAAAAACTGTTTTTT. Translating gives CASSRGEKLFF.

There are a few counts of this clonotype. The chain uses TRBV7-8 and TRBJ2-3, with TRBD2 identical over 12 bases. Germline CDR1 reads SGHVS; CDR2 reads FQNEAQ. This CDR3 has 20 amino acids. Germline trimming cut 2 bases from V and 0 bases from J; bases unmatched to any gene: 12. CDR3 residues: CASSLRAASGGAGSTDTQYF. The CDR3 region has the DNA TGTGCCAGCAGCTTAAGGGCCGCTAGCGGGGGGGCCGGGAGCACAGATACGCAGTATTTT.

In this sample, this clonotype turned up a few times. The chain carries TRBV20-1 and TRBJ1-6; TRBD1 is a possible D gene (5 bases). V was trimmed by 2 bases and J by 9 bases, leaving 8 bases between them. Germline loops: CDR1 DFQATT, CDR2 SNEGSKA (reference sequence). The CDR3 covers 12 residues. CDR3 DNA: TGCAGTGCTAGACAGGGTCGTTCACCCCTCCACTTT. Translation: CSARQGRSPLHF.

This chain joins TRBV20-1 and TRBJ2-1; tentative D call: TRBD2 (6 bases). Trimming left V 6 bases short and J 6 bases short, with 21 bases between. This CDR3 spans 15 amino acids. Germline V gene data show CDR1 as DFQATT and CDR2 as SNEGSKA (reference sequence). The CDR3 loop is CSALYGGSARNEQFF. The CDR3 DNA is TGCAGTGCCCTTTACGGGGGTAGCGCCCGCAATGAGCAGTTCTTC.

This clonotype was recorded at least ten times. This chain joins TRBV9 and TRBJ1-2; 9 bases are a match to TRBD1. Trimming cost V 4 bases and J 3 bases; bases outside gene matches: 10. The CDR3 totals 16 residues. CDR1 is SGDLS and CDR2 is YYNGEE in the germline V gene. CDR3 DNA sequence: TGTGCCAGCAGCCCTCCCTGGGGACAGGGAGACTATGGCTACACCTTC. Residues: CASSPPWGQGDYGYTF.

This clonotype was seen many times. Compared with germline, one end of the junction differs, possibly owing to a read error. The chain joins TRBV5-1 to TRBJ2-7; the match to TRBD1 covers 9 bases. Per the germline V gene, CDR1 is SGHRS and CDR2 is YFSETQ. The CDR3 totals 15 residues. The CDR3 sequence is CASSLTGTGSYEQYF. In DNA form, the CDR3 reads TGTGCCAGCAGCCTAACTGGGACAGGGTCCTACGAGCAGTACTTC.

This rearrangement joins TRBV15 to TRBJ1-2; no firm D call. Germline CDR1 LNHNV, CDR2 YYDKDF (reference sequence). This CDR3 is 14 amino acids long. Trimming pared 6 bases from V and 8 bases from J, leaving 19 bases between. In nucleotides, the CDR3 is TGTGCCACCAGACAATTGTTGACGGTTGAGGGCTACACCTTC. Translating gives CATRQLLTVEGYTF. The complete variable domain, with remaining parts taken from reference TRBV15 and TRBJ1-2, reads DAMVIQNPRYQVTQFGKPVTLSCSQTLNHNVMYWYQQKSSQAPKLLFHYYDKDFNNEADTPDNFQSRRPNTSFCFLDIRSPGLGDTAMYLCATRQLLTVEGYTFGSGTRLTVV.

This chain connects TRBV20-1 to TRBJ2-7; possibly TRBD2 for D (6 bases). The CDR3 runs 14 residues. Per the germline V gene, CDR1 is DFQATT and CDR2 is SNEGSKA (reference sequence). V was trimmed by 6 bases and J by 6 bases, leaving 21 bases between them. CDR3 DNA sequence: TGCAGTGCGCCCCTGGGGGGTCTAAGGGGCGAGCAGTACTTC. Residues: CSAPLGGLRGEQYF.